The present TCR beta chain was sequenced within a study of cytomegalovirus exposure and HLA in healthy donors. Study-wide results and limits: HLA-A and HLA-B allele assignments for most subjects were reportedly predicted accurately using TCR beta sequences.

This CDR3 contains 15 residues. The V segment lost 4 bases and the J segment 3 bases; nucleotides outside the gene matches: 6. Germline-derived CDR1 and CDR2 are SGDLS and YYNGEE. PCR employed 60 Vbeta and 13 Jbeta primers. The method was immunoSEQ multiplex PCR; TCRdb's version includes in-frame clones alone and lacks a portion of them. The sample consists of 100,000 or so clones, roughly 71% of them appearing once. As to this clone: Its antigen is undetermined.

The chain couples TRBV9 to TRBJ2-7; the match to TRBD2 covers 11 bases. The receptor was isolated from a man in his forties in good health and CMV-seropositive. The sequenced sample consisted of PBMCs. The DNA of the CDR3 is TGTGCCAGCAGCACCGGGACTAGCGGAAACTACGAGCAGTACTTC. Translation: CASSTGTSGNYEQYF. Drawing the rest from reference TRBV9 and TRBJ2-7, the complete variable domain is DSGVTQTPKHLITATGQRVTLRCSPRSGDLSVYWYQQSLDQGLQFLIQYYNGEERAKGNILERFSAQQFPDLHSELNLSSLELGDSALYFCASSTGTSGNYEQYFGPGTRLTVT.